This TCR beta chain stems from a study of CD8+ T cells in alopecia areata. Sequencing used cDNA as its template, made by extracting RNA and reverse transcribing it. Produced via immunoSEQ multiplex PCR; TCRdb's table is partial and in-frame only. Altogether roughly 65,000 clones are present, roughly 44% being singletons, with the ten largest covering roughly a sixth. Between the trimmed V and J ends, which lost 0 bases and 6 bases, there was a span of 7 bases. The CDR3 is 12 amino acids. Germline-derived CDR1 and CDR2 are GTSNPN and SVGIG (reference sequence). The source of this sequence is a human donor with alopecia areata. The V gene is TRBV30, the J gene TRBJ2-3; D ambiguous. Sequencing was performed on CD8+ T cells sorted from blood, taken at week 0. The CDR3 nucleotides are TGTGCCTGGAGTGTACGACGGGATACGCAGTATTTT. This translates into CAWSVRRDTQYF.